The TCR beta chain under discussion was sequenced for a study of graft-versus-host responses after intestinal transplantation (TCRdb year 2021). Background for the entire study: The transplants that recipients received were multivisceral, liver-intestinal, or isolated intestinal. Rather than being sequenced by the commercial service, samples from a few later patients were sequenced in-house on an Illumina MiSeq and processed with MiXCR. The cohort enrolled approximately 24 intestinal transplant recipients including one retransplant, and 3 patients lacking pretransplant specimens were excluded. Every recipient was given anti-thymocyte globulin induction, then maintenance tacrolimus and steroids for about three years. Bulk TCR-beta CDR3 sequencing was used to track graft-versus-host and host-versus-graft alloreactive T cell clones in the graft, circulation and bone marrow after intestinal transplantation. Donor T cell macrochimerism was defined as a peak of at least 4% donor T cells among recipient peripheral blood mononuclear cells. Alloreactive clones were identified by sequencing pre-transplant mixed lymphocyte reaction products and comparing these products with unstimulated pre-transplant donor and recipient T cells. Beyond this particular receptor, the publication reports: Early after transplant, peak levels of circulating GvH clones were found to be associated with declines in HvG clones. The relatively low number and heterogeneity of intestinal transplant patients limited the conclusions. GvH clones were detected in recipient bone marrow, and some appeared earlier in ileal mucosa or blood, consistent with an intestinal mucosal origin. High GvH to HvG T cell clonal ratios were observed in the allografts of patients with donor T cell macrochimerism.

After removal of 2 bases from V and 4 bases from J, the junction retains 7 bases not matched to a gene. The CDR3, cysteine through phenylalanine, is 15 amino acids long. The sequence is cut down to CDR3 DNA, 45 bases in frame from base 1. The germline V gene provides CDR1 MNHNS and CDR2 SASEGT. Receptor libraries were prepared by the immunoSEQ multiplex PCR assay. For most patients, genomic DNA was isolated using the Qiagen DNeasy Blood and Tissue Kit and was shipped frozen to Adaptive Biotechnologies for TCR sequencing. For most patients, genomic DNA was subjected to high-throughput TCR-beta CDR3 sequencing by Adaptive Biotechnologies. The authors' pipeline ran thus. Adaptive's ImmunoSEQ software was the source of the TCR sequencing data for roughly 19 patients, while three other patients were processed with MiXCR and VDJtools. To correct CD4 versus CD8 sorting errors, any sequence found in both subsets at a frequency ratio below 5:1 was removed. CDR3 nucleotide sequences shared by donor and recipient were removed because the origin of these sequences could not be assigned. To be classed as alloreactive, a clone needed at least 2-fold expansion over unstimulated cells and a minimum CFSE-low frequency of 0.002% (template counts) or 0.001% (read counts). Clones detected in sequenced pre-transplant spleen, lymph node, or MLR CFSE-low populations of the donor or recipient were defined as mappable. Cumulative frequency of alloreactive clones was calculated as a percentage of all sequences weighted by copy number. Sourced from immuneACCESS, this table was stored by TCRdb with only in-frame sequences that have V and J called. A share of the clones is absent; for the studies checked, an unresolved V gene accounts for under half, and the remainder has no known explanation. V, J and clone size were drawn from that table, and D and trimming were deduced from the DNA. The sample table shows around 100,000 clones, and roughly 84% are seen once. The top ten hold roughly 1% of the sample.

This clone was seen more than once but under ten times. No antigen is known for it. Per-base quality was not reported, and no clone a single base away is much larger than it. What the time point label conveys for this sample: cells obtained before transplantation from donor or recipient. CD3+CD4+ and CD3+CD8+ populations were FACS-sorted from unstimulated pre-transplant donor and recipient cells taken from spleen or lymph nodes. The TCR comes from a human donor who was the organ donor for an intestinal transplant. This chain joins TRBV6-1 to TRBJ2-7, with TRBD1 matching 8 junction bases. Here the sequenced sample was unstimulated CD4+ T cells sorted from spleen or lymph node cells, taken before transplant. The DNA sequence is TGTGCCAGCAGTGAAATGGGGACAGGTGGATACGAGCAGTACTTC. Translated, this is CASSEMGTGGYEQYF.